One TCR beta chain is described in this entry. The CDR3 runs 15 residues. CDR1 is SGDLS, CDR2 YYNGEE, per germline. V was shortened by 4 bases and J by 1 base, with 14 bases between the two germline ends. The sample comes from a study of OX40 agonist ivuxolimab in advanced cancers. Repertoires were generated with immunoSEQ multiplex PCR, while TCRdb's copy carries only in-frame clones and drops some. The table has approximately 94,000 clones, about 88% seen once. This chain joins TRBV9 and TRBJ1-1; tentative D call: TRBD1 (6 bases). This TCR was recovered from an adult with an advanced solid tumor such as melanoma, head and neck, liver or kidney cancer. The source material was CD4+ or CD8+ T cells sorted from blood, sampled in a trial of the OX40 agonist ivuxolimab. CDR3 in amino acids: CASSITGTKNTEAFF. In DNA form, the CDR3 reads TGTGCCAGCAGCATCACCGGGACAAAGAACACTGAAGCTTTCTTT. Combining the CDR3 with reference TRBV9 and TRBJ1-1 gives the whole variable domain DSGVTQTPKHLITATGQRVTLRCSPRSGDLSVYWYQQSLDQGLQFLIQYYNGEERAKGNILERFSAQQFPDLHSELNLSSLELGDSALYFCASSITGTKNTEAFFGQGTRLTVV.